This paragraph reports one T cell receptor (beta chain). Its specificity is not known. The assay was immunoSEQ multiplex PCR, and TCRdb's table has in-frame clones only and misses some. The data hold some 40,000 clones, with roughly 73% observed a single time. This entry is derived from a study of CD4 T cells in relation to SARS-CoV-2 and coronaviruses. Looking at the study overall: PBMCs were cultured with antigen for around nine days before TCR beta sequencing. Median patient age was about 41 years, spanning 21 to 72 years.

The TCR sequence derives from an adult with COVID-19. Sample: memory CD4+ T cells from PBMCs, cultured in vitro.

The CDR3 reads CASSPTLGGNTGELFF. The DNA for the CDR3 is TGTGCCAGCTCACCAACCCTAGGCGGGAACACCGGGGAGCTGTTTTTT. V gene TRBV18 combines with J gene TRBJ2-2; D uncertain. CDR3 length: 16 residues. The V gene's germline CDR1 is KGHSH and CDR2 LQKENI. Trimming took off 2 bases at V and 1 base at J, with 11 bases between the two ends.